This T cell receptor (beta chain) was retrieved from a study of T cells in Graves' hyperthyroidism and ophthalmopathy. Subjects with ophthalmopathy showed a Clinical Activity Score no lower than 3, a NOSPECS grade no lower than 4, and a duration shorter than 3 months. Fresh peripheral blood, 7.5 to 10 ml, yielded the PBMCs. The CDR3 loop spans 17 amino acids. Germline V gene sequence: CDR1 SNHLY, CDR2 FYNNEI. V lost 6 bases, J lost 1 base, and 13 bases stayed unmatched. Amplified TCR beta CDR3 regions came from RNA transcripts. Initially, a first-round RT-PCR of the TCR CDR3 employed the HTBI primer set. TCRdb re-called the multiplex PCR reads through MiXCR, storing one row per CDR3 protein. The sample carries roughly 640,000 distinct CDR3 sequences, around 15% recorded once.

This receptor was identified in a woman in her thirties or forties with Graves' ophthalmopathy. The chain carries TRBV2 and TRBJ2-3; TRBD2 aligns across 7 bases. The sequenced sample was blood. The CDR3 sequence is CASRGSGTGGGTDTQYF. The CDR3 DNA follows: TGTGCCAGCAGGGGCTCGGGGACGGGGGGTGGCACAGATACGCAGTATTTT.